These 7 T cell receptor beta chains share one sample of origin, sequenced in a study of vaccination effects on CD4 cells after COVID-19. Viral peptide pool expansion of antigen-specific CD4+ T cells preceded sequencing in the ViraFEST assay. With approximately ten days of culture completed, CD4+ T cells were isolated. Each vaccine recipient was nucleocapsid antibody negative and had no prior SARS-CoV-2 infection. No antigens are known for them. Method: immunoSEQ multiplex PCR; TCRdb's copy keeps in-frame clones and lacks some. Of around 79,000 clones listed, more than 60% are singletons. The specimen comprised CD4+ T cells from PBMCs cultured with SARS-CoV-2 spike peptides, sampled before COVID-19 vaccination. Receptor source: a human donor who received a COVID-19 vaccine.

This chain joins TRBV6-5 and TRBJ1-5; the D is unclear. The CDR3 totals 15 residues. V shed 5 bases and J shed 9 bases, with 20 bases lying between them. Germline values: CDR1 MNHEY, CDR2 SVGAGI. In nucleotides, the CDR3 is TGTGCCAGCAGTCCTCTAGACACGGCCAACGGGCCCCAGCATTTT. This codes for CASSPLDTANGPQHF.

J is TRBJ2-7 and V is TRBV6-5; 11 positions agree with TRBD1. V lost 7 bases, J lost 4 bases, and 9 bases stayed unmatched. CDR3 length: 15 residues. Germline V gives CDR1 MNHEY, CDR2 SVGAGI. The CDR3 sequence is CASTERTGGSYEQYV. The CDR3 DNA is TGTGCCAGCACCGAAAGGACAGGGGGCTCGTACGAGCAGTACGTC.

This clone has only a few counts. The chain joins TRBV7-9 to TRBJ1-2; a possible D gene is TRBD1 (5 bases). The V gene lost 3 bases and the J gene lost 4 bases, with 9 bases spanning the gap. Germline CDR1 and CDR2: SEHNR and FQNEAQ (reference sequence). The CDR3 sequence is 13 residues long. In DNA form, the CDR3 reads TGTGCCAGCAGCTTTCGGGGCATCTATGGCTACACCTTC. It is translated as CASSFRGIYGYTF.

The chain uses TRBV5-5 and TRBJ2-7; 8 bases match TRBD1. Germline lookup yields CDR1 SGHKS and CDR2 YYEKEE (reference sequence). V lost 3 bases, J lost 4 bases, and 6 bases stayed unmatched. The CDR3 has 14 residues. The DNA of the CDR3 is TGTGCCAGCAGCTCCCACACAGGGGGGTACGAGCAGTACGTC. This encodes CASSSHTGGYEQYV.

The chain links TRBV15 to TRBJ2-1, with TRBD2 matching 9 bases. Germline V gene sequence: CDR1 LNHNV, CDR2 YYDKDF (reference sequence). V lost 9 bases to trimming and J lost 7 bases; unmatched junction nucleotides: 13. This CDR3 is built from 15 residues. The CDR3 is CATALGGGASNEQFF. The CDR3 nucleotides are TGTGCCACAGCCCTTGGCGGGGGGGCCTCAAATGAGCAGTTCTTC.

The chain has TRBV7-2 and TRBJ1-1, with D maybe TRBD1 (5 bases). CDR1 is SGHTA, CDR2 FQGNSA, per germline. V shed 3 bases and J shed 5 bases, with 10 bases lying between them. The CDR3 has 13 amino acids. In nucleotides, the CDR3 is TGTGCCAGCAGCTTGTGGTGGGGGACTGAAGCTTTCTTT. Protein: CASSLWWGTEAFF.

The rearrangement links TRBV3-1 (or the pseudogene TRBV3-2) to TRBJ1-2; weak D call: TRBD1 (5 bases). The V end was cut by 2 bases, the J end by 13 bases, with 14 bases between. CDR1 is LGHDT, CDR2 YNNKEL, per germline (reference sequence). The CDR3 has 12 residues. The CDR3, as DNA: TGTGCCAGCAGCCAAACGGGGACCCTAAGCACCTTC. Translated, it gives CASSQTGTLSTF.